This T cell receptor (beta chain) was identified in a study of blood T cells in healthy people across ages. Overall study results and limits: Because sorting was not performed, PBMCs prevented conclusive naive versus antigen-experienced comparison. Compared with aged donors, long-lived donors showed fewer expanded clones, suggesting selection.

Trimming took 4 bases from V and 5 from J; bases not matched to a gene: 10. The germline gives CDR1 MNHEY, CDR2 SVGAGI. This CDR3 spans 16 amino acids. Details on this clonotype: Its antigen is as yet unknown.

Using a J-beta primer mix together with a sample-barcoded 5' primer, a second PCR was run for roughly 7 to 12 cycles. Each cDNA molecule, via a template-switch adaptor with 12 random nucleotides, was tagged. From the 5' RACE reads, TCRdb called clonotypes with MiXCR, one entry per CDR3 protein. The sample records about 1.1 million distinct CDR3 sequences, 35% to 45% being singletons. The receptor was isolated from a man aged 18 to 29 in good health. Sequenced material: blood. V and J are TRBV6-5 and TRBJ1-3; 8 positions match TRBD1. The CDR3 spells CASSSLPTGERNTIYF. CDR3 bases: TGTGCCAGCAGTTCATTACCGACAGGGGAGCGAAACACCATATATTTT.